The present T cell receptor beta chain was sequenced within a study of T-cell memory formation after mild COVID-19. Study at large: The two donors had largely donor-specific TCR clusters. Study results and limitations: Contracting clones localized mainly to CM and EM when CD4+ and mainly to EMRA when CD8+.

The CDR3 covers 14 residues. MiXCR was run by TCRdb on the 5' RACE reads, yielding one entry per CDR3 protein. The sample has 25,000 to 35,000 distinct CDR3 sequences, roughly an eighth seen once; the top ten hold 12% to 15%. This clonotype was found many times. Its antigen remains unidentified. A read error may produce the germline difference seen at one junction end. Sequencing input: PBMCs or a T cell subset sorted from them (not recorded which). The sequence was collected from an adult woman who had mild COVID-19 (a few samples of this study predate the infection). Cell type and time point are not known. V gene TRBV12-3 or TRBV12-4 combines with J gene TRBJ2-3; the match to TRBD1 covers 7 bases. DNA of the CDR3: TGTGCCAGCAGATTAGGACAGGACACAGATACGCAGTATTTT. Translation gives CASRLGQDTDTQYF.